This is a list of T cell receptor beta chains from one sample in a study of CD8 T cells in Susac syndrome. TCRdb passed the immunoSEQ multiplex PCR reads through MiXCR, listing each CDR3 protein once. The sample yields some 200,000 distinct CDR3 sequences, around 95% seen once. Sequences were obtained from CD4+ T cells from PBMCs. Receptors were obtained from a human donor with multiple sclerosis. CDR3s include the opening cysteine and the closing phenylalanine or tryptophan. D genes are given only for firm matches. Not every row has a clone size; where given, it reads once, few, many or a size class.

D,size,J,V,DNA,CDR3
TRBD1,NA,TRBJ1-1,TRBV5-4,TGTGCCAGCAGCCCGCCGTCCAACAGGGGGCGAACTGAAGCTTTCTTT,CASSPPSNRGRTEAFF
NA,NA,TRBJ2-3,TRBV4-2,TGTGCCAGCAGCCAAGAATGGAAACGGGGGGATACGCAGTATTTT,CASSQEWKRGDTQYF
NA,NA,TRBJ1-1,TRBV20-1,TGCAGTGCTACCATTACAGGGAGGGAGCACACTGAAGCTTTCTTT,CSATITGREHTEAFF
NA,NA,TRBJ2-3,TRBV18,TGTGCCAGCTCAGAGCAGCGTGGCTCAGATACGCAGTATTTT,CASSEQRGSDTQYF
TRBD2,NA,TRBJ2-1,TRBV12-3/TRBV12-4,TGTGCCAGCAGAACTAGCGGCAATGAGCAGTTCTTC,CASRTSGNEQFF
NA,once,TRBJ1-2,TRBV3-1,TGTGCCAGCAGCCAAGATCTGACGGTAGGCTATGGCTACACCTTC,CASSQDLTVGYGYTF
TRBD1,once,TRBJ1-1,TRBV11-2,TGTGCCAGCAGCTTTTCCGGGACAGCGAACACTGAAGCTTTCTTT,CASSFSGTANTEAFF
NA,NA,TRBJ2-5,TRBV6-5,TGTGCCAGCAGGACTACTACGCACCAAGAGACCCAGTACTTC,CASRTTTHQETQYF
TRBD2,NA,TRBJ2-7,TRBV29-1,TGCAGCGTTACTAGCGGGACTTTCGAGCAGTACTTC,CSVTSGTFEQYF
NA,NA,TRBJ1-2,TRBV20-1,TGCAGTGCCCATAACTATGGCTACACCTTC,CSAHNYGYTF
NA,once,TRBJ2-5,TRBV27,TGTGCCAGCAGTAACGCAGGACAAGAGACCCAGTACTTC,CASSNAGQETQYF
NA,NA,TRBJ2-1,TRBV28,TGTGCCAGCAGTTTATTATCCCAGTCCAATGAGCAGTTCTTC,CASSLLSQSNEQFF
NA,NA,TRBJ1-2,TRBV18,TGTGCCAGCTCCCAAGGATCAGGGAACTATGGCTACACCTTC,CASSQGSGNYGYTF
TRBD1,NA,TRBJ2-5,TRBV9,TGTGCCAGCAGCGTACATGACCGGGACAGCCCGTACTTC,CASSVHDRDSPYF
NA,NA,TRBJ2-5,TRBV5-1,TGCGCCAGCAGGCGAGCCCCTTCGGAGACCCAGTACTTC,CASRRAPSETQYF
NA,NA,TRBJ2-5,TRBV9,TGTGCCAGCAGCATTAGGGTAACTGGGGAGACCCAGTACTTC,CASSIRVTGETQYF
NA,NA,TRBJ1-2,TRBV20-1,TGCAGTGCTAGAGAAGGTTGGGGAGGGGTAGGTTTTAACTATGGCTACACCTTC,CSAREGWGGVGFNYGYTF
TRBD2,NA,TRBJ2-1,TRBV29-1,TGCAGCGTGGGCTGGCGGGAGCACTACAATGAGCAGTTCTTC,CSVGWREHYNEQFF
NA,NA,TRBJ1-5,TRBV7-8,TGTGCCAGCAGCTTAGCAAGGTTTCAGCCCCAGCATTTT,CASSLARFQPQHF
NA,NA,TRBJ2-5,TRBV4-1,TGCGCCAGCAGGGCGGACGTAAACCAAGAGACCCAGTACTTC,CASRADVNQETQYF
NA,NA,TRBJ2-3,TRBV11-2,TGTGCCAGCAGCTTTCAGGGTACAGATACGCAGTATTTT,CASSFQGTDTQYF
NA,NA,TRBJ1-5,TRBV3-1,TGTGCCAGCAGCCAATGGGGGGGTCCTTGGCCCCAGCATTTT,CASSQWGGPWPQHF
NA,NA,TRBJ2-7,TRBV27,TGTGCCAGCAGTGCAAGTCGCTCCTACGAGCAGTACTTC,CASSASRSYEQYF
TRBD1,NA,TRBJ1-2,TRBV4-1,TGCGCCAGCAGCCAGCCCGGGACAGGGAAGGCGTATGGCTACACCTTC,CASSQPGTGKAYGYTF